This passage covers 31 T cell receptor beta chains from one sample sequenced in a study of CD8+ T cells in alopecia areata. Sequencing relied on a cDNA template that was reverse transcribed from extracted RNA. Produced via immunoSEQ multiplex PCR; TCRdb's table is partial and in-frame only. The sample has 60,000 to 85,000 clones, 66% seen once. Indicated treatment: oral pan-JAK inhibitor, 5-10 mg twice daily. The input for sequencing was CD8+ T cells sorted from blood, taken at week 24, from a patient treated with tofacitinib. The receptors here all came from a human donor with alopecia areata.

This clone was counted many times. The gene calls are TRBV6-5 and TRBJ2-5, with 8 bases aligning to TRBD1. Germline-derived CDR1 and CDR2 are MNHEY and SVGAGI. Germline trimming cut 6 bases from V and 8 bases from J; bases unmatched to any gene: 8. CDR3 length: 13 amino acids. Here the CDR3 reads CASRRGQDDTQYF. The DNA for the CDR3 is TGTGCCAGCAGGAGGGGACAGGATGATACCCAGTACTTC.

Of note for this clone: This sample also contains other DNA sequences that code for the same CDR3. The chain has TRBV5-6 and TRBJ1-5, with D maybe TRBD1 (6 bases). CDR3 length: 15 residues. V lost 0 bases, J lost 0 bases, and 7 bases lay in between. CDR1 and CDR2 from the germline V gene are SGHDT and YYEEEE. CDR3 DNA sequence: TGTGCCAGCAGCTTGGGACAGGTTAGCAATCAGCCCCAGCATTTT. Translating it yields CASSLGQVSNQPQHF.

The V and J genes are TRBV9 and TRBJ2-5; D perhaps matches TRBD1 (6 bases). Germline V gene data show CDR1 as SGDLS and CDR2 as YYNGEE. V was shortened by 4 bases and J by 5 bases, with 18 bases between the two germline ends. The CDR3 is 15 residues long. CDR3 region: CASSPEGTGWETQYF. In DNA form, the CDR3 reads TGTGCCAGCAGCCCTGAAGGCACAGGGTGGGAGACCCAGTACTTC.

There are a few counts of this clone. V and J are TRBV28 and TRBJ2-1, with D tentatively TRBD2 (6 bases). The CDR3 is 10 amino acids. CDR1 and CDR2 (germline): MDHEN, SYDVKM. Trimming removed 6 bases from V and 13 bases from J, with 10 bases in between. The CDR3 coding sequence is TGTGCCAGCAGCGGGGACTCTCAGTTCTTC. This encodes CASSGDSQFF.

The V gene is TRBV27, the J gene TRBJ2-7; D gene uncertain. Germline-derived CDR1 and CDR2 are MNHEY and SMNVEV (reference sequence). V was pared by 4 bases and J by 2 bases, with 9 bases between. CDR3 length equals 13 residues. This chain's CDR3 is CASSSHYPYEQYF. The CDR3 nucleotides read TGTGCCAGCAGTTCCCACTACCCCTACGAGCAGTACTTC.

V usage is TRBV11-2 and J usage is TRBJ2-5, with 7 nucleotides matching TRBD1. Germline lookup yields CDR1 SGHAT and CDR2 FQNNGV. The CDR3 covers 15 residues. V lost 8 bases to trimming and J lost 0 bases; unmatched junction nucleotides: 9. The CDR3 DNA follows: TGTGCCAGCGCATGGGGACAGACCAACCAAGAGACCCAGTACTTC. This encodes CASAWGQTNQETQYF.

This chain uses TRBV5-6 with TRBJ2-1; tentative D call: TRBD1 (8 bases). This CDR3 is built from 18 residues. Germline CDR1 is SGHDT and CDR2 is YYEEEE. Trimming stripped 0 bases from V and 7 bases from J, with 23 bases between. The DNA for the CDR3 is TGTGCCAGCAGCTTGGAGGTTGGGTGGACAGGGAGGGAAAATGAGCAGTTCTTC. This gives the protein CASSLEVGWTGRENEQFF.

The chain recombines TRBV28 with TRBJ1-2; D is ambiguous. Trimming pared 3 bases from V and 4 bases from J, leaving 12 bases between. In germline, CDR1 is MDHEN, CDR2 SYDVKM. CDR3 size: 14 residues. For the CDR3, the DNA is TGTGCCAGCAGTTTCCTCAATAAGGGCTATGGCTACACCTTC. Its protein is CASSFLNKGYGYTF.

This clone was seen a handful of times. This chain uses TRBV2 with TRBJ2-3; no clear D. V dropped 3 bases and J dropped 4 bases, with 17 bases sitting between them. CDR3 length: 16 residues. The V gene's germline CDR1 is SNHLY and CDR2 FYNNEI. The CDR3, as DNA: TGTGCCAGCAGTGATGGGTTCTTTCCCTGGGCAGATACGCAGTATTTT. Its translation: CASSDGFFPWADTQYF.

V is TRBV11-2 and J is TRBJ2-3; D gene uncertain. The CDR3 extends over 13 amino acids. Trimming pared 0 bases from V and 4 bases from J, leaving 5 bases between. CDR1 and CDR2 (germline): SGHAT, FQNNGV. As DNA, the CDR3 is TGTGCCAGCAGCTTAGAGTTGGCAGATACGCAGTATTTT. Encoded protein: CASSLELADTQYF.

This clone was seen a handful of times. The V and J genes are TRBV19 and TRBJ1-1, with 7 bases aligning to TRBD1. J gave up 3 bases and V 5 bases, and 3 bases lay outside the gene matches. In germline, CDR1 is LNHDA, CDR2 SQIVND (reference sequence). The CDR3 contains 13 residues. CDR3 DNA: TGTGCCAGTAGTCTACAGGGGTACACTGAAGCTTTCTTT. Residues: CASSLQGYTEAFF.

J is TRBJ1-1 and V is TRBV9; the D is unclear. This CDR3 is 14 amino acids long. Trimming took off 4 bases at V and 0 bases at J, with 10 bases between the two ends. The V gene's germline CDR1 is SGDLS and CDR2 YYNGEE. The CDR3 protein is CASSPQGMNTEAFF. DNA for the CDR3: TGTGCCAGCAGCCCTCAAGGCATGAACACTGAAGCTTTCTTT.

The J gene is TRBJ1-2, the V gene TRBV4-1, with TRBD1 matching over 7 bases. This CDR3 is 14 amino acids long. The germline V gene encodes CDR1 MGHRA and CDR2 YSYEKL. The V and J ends lost 1 base and 8 bases, in that order; junction bases with no gene match: 7. The CDR3 sequence: CASSQGSQGGGYTF. The DNA of the CDR3 is TGCGCCAGCAGCCAAGGTAGCCAGGGGGGCGGCTACACCTTC.

The chain links TRBV29-1 to TRBJ2-7; possibly TRBD1 for D (5 bases). This CDR3 is built from 13 residues. Germline V CDR1 and CDR2: SQVTM, ANQGSEA. With 0 bases removed from V and 6 bases from J, the gap between germline ends came to 12 bases. In DNA, the CDR3 is TGCAGCGTTGAAGAGCGGCAGGGTTCCGAGCAGTACTTC. Amino acids: CSVEERQGSEQYF.

This clone appeared a few times. The chain has TRBV5-1 and TRBJ2-3; D may be TRBD1 or TRBD2 (5 bases each). The CDR3 runs to 14 residues. The ends were cut back, 0 bases at V and 6 bases at J, with 11 bases in the middle. Germline V CDR1 and CDR2: SGHRS, YFSETQ. As DNA, the CDR3 is TGCGCCAGCAGCTTGGCTCCCGGGGACGATACGCAGTATTTT. Its translation: CASSLAPGDDTQYF.

A remark on this clone: A far larger clone is a single base away, which makes a read error likely. The chain links TRBV4-3 to TRBJ2-3, with D perhaps matching TRBD2 (5 bases). The CDR3 is 16 amino acids. Germline-derived CDR1 and CDR2 are LGHNA and YSLEER. Trimming left V 5 bases short and J 4 bases short, with 19 bases between. The CDR3 DNA reads TGCGCCAGCAGCTTGGACGGCGGGTTCTCCCCAGATACGCAGTATTTT. Translated: CASSLDGGFSPDTQYF.

The chain has TRBV30 and TRBJ2-2; no clear D gene. Trimming left V 5 bases short and J 2 bases short, with 3 bases between. Germline CDR1 reads GTSNPN; CDR2 reads SVGIG (reference sequence). This CDR3 contains 11 residues. The CDR3 protein is CAWGNTGELFF. Written as DNA, the CDR3 is TGTGCCTGGGGTAACACCGGGGAGCTGTTTTTT.

This chain links TRBV27 with TRBJ1-1; a weak D match, TRBD1 (5 bases). Trimming removed 4 bases from V and 1 base from J, with 16 bases in between. The CDR3 spans 16 residues. Germline CDR1 is MNHEY and CDR2 is SMNVEV (reference sequence). This CDR3 reads CASSSRRTLRNTEAFF. The CDR3 coding sequence is TGTGCCAGCAGTTCACGACGGACATTGCGGAACACTGAAGCTTTCTTT.

This clone showed up just a few times. The rearrangement links TRBV11-2 to TRBJ2-3; the D gene could be TRBD1 or TRBD2 (5 bases each). The CDR3 sequence is 14 residues long. Trimming took 5 bases from V and 3 from J, leaving 12 bases between them. CDR1 is SGHAT and CDR2 is FQNNGV in the germline V gene. This chain's CDR3 is CASSSIEGTDTQYF. As DNA, the CDR3 is TGTGCCAGCAGCAGTATAGAGGGGACAGATACGCAGTATTTT.

The chain recombines TRBV4-1 with TRBJ2-1; D is unclear. Germline CDR1 is MGHRA and CDR2 is YSYEKL. This CDR3 has 13 amino acids. The V and J ends lost 1 base and 2 bases respectively, with 3 bases between them. CDR3 sequence reads: CASSQVPYNEQFF. CDR3 nucleotide sequence: TGCGCCAGCAGCCAAGTGCCCTACAATGAGCAGTTCTTC.

J is TRBJ1-1 and V is TRBV5-4; perhaps TRBD1 as D (6 bases). This CDR3 region has 13 residues. Deletions cut 1 base from V and 5 bases from J, with 9 bases between. Per the germline V gene, CDR1 is SGHNT and CDR2 is YYREEE (reference sequence). The CDR3 DNA is TGTGCCAGCAGCTTGCGAGGGGGGACTGAAGCTTTCTTT. It codes for CASSLRGGTEAFF. Together with reference TRBV5-4 and TRBJ1-1, the CDR3 gives the full variable domain: ETGVTQSPTHLIKTRGQQVTLRCSSQSGHNTVSWYQQALGQGPQFIFQYYREEENGRGNFPPRFSGLQFPNYSSELNVNALELDDSALYLCASSLRGGTEAFFGQGTRLTVV.

This clone appeared once. The chain has TRBV2 and TRBJ2-5, with a possible D match to TRBD2 (7 bases). Germline CDR1 is SNHLY and CDR2 is FYNNEI. This CDR3 spans 15 amino acids. V was clipped by 0 bases and J by 5 bases, with 13 bases between them. DNA of the CDR3: TGTGCCAGCAGTGAAGCAGGAGGGGGAGGGGAGACCCAGTACTTC. Its protein product is CASSEAGGGGETQYF. Variable domain in full (rest from reference TRBV2 and TRBJ2-5): EPEVTQTPSHQVTQMGQEVILRCVPISNHLYFYWYRQILGQKVEFLVSFYNNEISEKSEIFDDQFSVERPDGSNFTLKIRSTKLEDSAMYFCASSEAGGGGETQYFGPGTRLLVL.

This clone appeared a few times. This rearrangement joins TRBV10-3 to TRBJ2-5; weak D call: TRBD1 (6 bases). V was trimmed by 3 bases and J by 3 bases, leaving 8 bases between them. Germline V CDR1 and CDR2: ENHRY, SYGVKD. The CDR3 length is 13 residues. CDR3 bases: TGTGCCATCAGTGAACGACAGGAAGAGACCCAGTACTTC. It encodes CAISERQEETQYF.

V gene TRBV27 combines with J gene TRBJ2-7; 9 nucleotides agree with TRBD1. CDR3 size: 14 residues. From germline, CDR1 is MNHEY and CDR2 SMNVEV (reference sequence). The ends lost 4 bases at V and 5 bases at J; junction bases unmatched: 6. The DNA for the CDR3 is TGTGCCAGCAGTTCATGGACAGGGGACGACGAGCAGTACTTC. It yields the protein CASSSWTGDDEQYF.

The rearrangement uses TRBV9 and TRBJ2-1; 10 bases are shared with TRBD2. V was clipped by 4 bases and J by 4 bases; unmatched bases: 20. Per the germline V gene, CDR1 is SGDLS and CDR2 is YYNGEE. CDR3 length equals 20 residues. The CDR3 sequence is CASSPLDIGWSSGSYNEQFF. As DNA, the CDR3 is TGTGCCAGCAGCCCCCTGGACATCGGATGGTCTAGCGGGAGTTACAATGAGCAGTTCTTC.

The genes are TRBV2 and TRBJ2-7; perhaps TRBD1 as D (8 bases). Germline CDR1 reads SNHLY; CDR2 reads FYNNEI. This CDR3 is built from 15 residues. Deletions cut 5 bases from V and 3 bases from J, with 17 bases between. CDR3 bases: TGTGCCAGCAGTTCCGGACAGGGAGGGGTCTACGAGCAGTACTTC. As protein: CASSSGQGGVYEQYF.

The sample holds a few counts of this clone. The chain is built from TRBV27 and TRBJ2-1, with 9 positions matching TRBD2. This CDR3 is built from 15 residues. With V trimmed by 6 bases and J by 4 bases, 7 bases remained unmatched. The germline V gene has CDR1 MNHEY and CDR2 SMNVEV (reference sequence). This CDR3 is CASSEGLAFYNEQFF. In nucleotides, the CDR3 is TGTGCCAGCAGCGAGGGACTAGCATTTTACAATGAGCAGTTCTTC.

This clone was observed a handful of times. The V gene is TRBV6-5, the J gene TRBJ1-1; D unresolved. V lost 0 bases to trimming and J lost 1 base, with 9 bases between them. The CDR3 is made up of 15 amino acids. CDR1 is MNHEY and CDR2 is SVGAGI in the germline V gene. CDR3 DNA: TGTGCCAGCAGTTACTCCCGGGTTCCGAACACTGAAGCTTTCTTT. It is translated as CASSYSRVPNTEAFF.

The J gene is TRBJ2-7, the V gene TRBV7-9; 11 positions match TRBD2. Germline V lookup: CDR1 SEHNR, CDR2 FQNEAQ (reference sequence). CDR3 length equals 15 residues. The ends lost 5 bases at V and 2 bases at J; junction bases unmatched: 5. CDR3 region: CASSDLAGGTYEQYF. The CDR3, as DNA: TGTGCCAGCAGCGATCTAGCGGGAGGCACCTACGAGCAGTACTTC.

The chain carries TRBV28 and TRBJ2-5; D call uncertain. The CDR3 has 12 residues. With 3 bases removed from V and 5 bases from J, the gap between germline ends came to 7 bases. Germline V CDR1 and CDR2: MDHEN, SYDVKM. In DNA, the CDR3 is TGTGCCAGCAGTTTTCTAAGGGAGACCCAGTACTTC. Amino acids: CASSFLRETQYF.

V gene TRBV27 combines with J gene TRBJ2-7; 7 nucleotides align to TRBD1. CDR1 is MNHEY and CDR2 is SMNVEV in the germline V gene (reference sequence). This CDR3 region has 15 residues. V was pared by 4 bases and J by 0 bases, with 6 bases of the junction left unmatched. CDR3 in amino acids: CASSSTGTISYEQYF. CDR3 nucleotides: TGTGCCAGCAGTTCGACAGGGACGATCTCCTACGAGCAGTACTTC.